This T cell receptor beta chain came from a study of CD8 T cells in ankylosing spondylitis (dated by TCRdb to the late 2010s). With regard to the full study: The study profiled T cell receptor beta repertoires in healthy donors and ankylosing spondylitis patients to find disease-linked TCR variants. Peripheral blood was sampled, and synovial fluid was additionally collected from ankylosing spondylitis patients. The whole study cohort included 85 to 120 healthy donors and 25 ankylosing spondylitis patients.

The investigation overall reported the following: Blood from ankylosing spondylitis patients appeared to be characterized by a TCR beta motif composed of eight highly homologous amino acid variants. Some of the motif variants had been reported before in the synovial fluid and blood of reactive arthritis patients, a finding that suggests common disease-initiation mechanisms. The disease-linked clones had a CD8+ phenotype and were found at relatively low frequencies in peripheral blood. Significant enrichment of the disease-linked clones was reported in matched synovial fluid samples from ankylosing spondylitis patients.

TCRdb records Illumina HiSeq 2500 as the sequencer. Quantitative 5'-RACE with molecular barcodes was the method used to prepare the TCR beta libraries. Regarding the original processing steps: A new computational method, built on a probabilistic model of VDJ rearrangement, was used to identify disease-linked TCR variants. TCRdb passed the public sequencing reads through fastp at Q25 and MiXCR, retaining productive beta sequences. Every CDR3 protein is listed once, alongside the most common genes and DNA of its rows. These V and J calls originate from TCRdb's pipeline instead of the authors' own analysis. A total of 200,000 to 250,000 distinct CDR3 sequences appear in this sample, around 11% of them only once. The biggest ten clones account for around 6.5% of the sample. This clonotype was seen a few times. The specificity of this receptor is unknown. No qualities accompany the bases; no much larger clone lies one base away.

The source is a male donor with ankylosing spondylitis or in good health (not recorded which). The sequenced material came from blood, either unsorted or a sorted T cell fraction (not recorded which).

DNA sequence: TGTGCCAGCGGCCAGGGTGATCAATACGAGCAGTACTTC. It is translated as CASGQGDQYEQYF. The receptor chain draws on TRBV6-1 and TRBJ2-7; TRBD1 might be the D gene, on 5 matching bases. V is shortened by 8 bases, J by 4 bases, and the region joining them spans 15 bases. The CDR3 runs 13 residues from the cysteine to the phenylalanine. The kept DNA is CDR3 alone, 39 bases in frame from the first base. The germline V gene encodes CDR1 MNHNS and CDR2 SASEGT.